This T cell receptor beta chain was captured by sequencing in a study of T cell clonality in common variable immunodeficiency. Study-level results: Fewer deletions and N-nucleotide insertions were reportedly seen in common variable immunodeficiency TCR beta sequences. CVID subjects had higher TCRbeta clonality than healthy controls, most marked in about a third.

The V gene's germline CDR1 is SNHLY and CDR2 FYNNEI. CDR3 size: 13 residues. The germline V and J ends were trimmed by 4 bases and 6 bases, with 10 bases remaining between them. Only a few counts were recorded for this clone. Antigen specificity is unknown. Coverage ceases 3 residues before the CDR3 finishes, and the germline J gene fills in the end. Most patients and controls had Caucasian heritage. Replacement immunoglobulin had been given to every CVID subject for at least one year. Here immunoSEQ multiplex PCR was the method, and the copy in TCRdb shows in-frame clones only, minus some. The sample shows about 7,300 clones, no singletons; the ten largest hold approximately 20%.

The origin of this receptor is a human donor with common variable immunodeficiency. The specimen was peripheral blood mononuclear cells. The rearrangement joins TRBV2 to TRBJ1-5, with D tentatively TRBD1 (6 bases). The CDR3 loop is CASSGGQRQPQHF. Incomplete CDR3 DNA: TGTGCCAGCAGTGGTGGACAGCGTCAGCCC.